This T cell receptor (beta chain) emerged from a study of cytomegalovirus exposure and HLA in healthy donors. The overall study: The approximately 120 million unique TCR beta sequences, from about 179 million T cells, were found by an earlier analysis.

Findings and limits, study-wide: In a later analysis, DRB1 alleles had the most associated TCRs; HLA-C alleles the fewest.

V was shortened by 4 bases and J by 0 bases, with 13 bases between the two germline ends. This CDR3 is 17 amino acids long. The germline V gene encodes CDR1 SGHDN and CDR2 FVKESK. In the PCR, 60 Vbeta and 13 Jbeta primers were used. The method was immunoSEQ multiplex PCR; TCRdb's version includes in-frame clones alone and lacks a portion of them. The table has about 130,000 clones, roughly 84% seen once. A remark on this clone: Its matching antigen is unknown.

This receptor was taken from a boy between 10 and 17 years old in good health and CMV-seronegative. The sequenced sample consisted of PBMCs. The V and J genes are TRBV14 and TRBJ2-6, with D possibly being TRBD1 (5 bases). The CDR3, as DNA: TGTGCCAGCAGCCTAACGACAGATAGCTCTGGGGCCAACGTCCTGACTTTC. Protein sequence: CASSLTTDSSGANVLTF.